This TCR beta chain was found in a study of OX40 agonist ivuxolimab in advanced cancers. About the study: Prior therapy, whether anti-PD-1, anti-PD-L1 or anti-CTLA-4, was allowed, and approximately 37% had some. Partial responses were seen in three patients, one with hepatocellular carcinoma and two with cutaneous melanoma.

The junction had 5 bases not matched to a gene; V was cut back by 5 bases and J by 4 bases. CDR3 length: 14 amino acids. CDR1 and CDR2 (germline): MNHNS, SASEGT. Method: immunoSEQ multiplex PCR; TCRdb's copy keeps in-frame clones and lacks some. The table shows approximately 88,000 clones, with 70% to 90% occurring only once. This clone turned up a few times. Its cognate antigen is unknown. Study-wide results and limits: Nonresponders, in some cases, also had low normalized T-cell clonal expansion. It was not determined which antigens were specifically recognized by the peripheral T cells that had undergone clonal expansion.

This TCR came from an adult with an advanced solid tumor such as melanoma, head and neck, liver or kidney cancer. This chain joins TRBV6-1 and TRBJ1-2; 9 nucleotides line up with TRBD1. Sequencing used CD4+ or CD8+ T cells sorted from blood, obtained in a trial of the OX40 agonist ivuxolimab. CDR3 in amino acids: CASSSTGGGYGYTF. The DNA of the CDR3 is TGTGCCAGCAGTTCGACAGGGGGGGGCTATGGCTACACCTTC.